The 32 T cell receptor beta chains below were found in one sample sequenced in a study of blood T cell repertoires in COVID-19. Sequencing used immunoSEQ multiplex PCR; TCRdb keeps in-frame clones, though not all of them. The sample contains fewer than 120,000 clones, around 80% of which appear only once. Sequenced material: peripheral blood. The receptors were gathered from a woman at least 80 years old with acute or convalescent COVID-19.

J is TRBJ1-2 and V is TRBV19; 9 bases align to TRBD1. This CDR3 region has 12 residues. Unmatched junction bases numbered 2, after V lost 6 bases and J lost 6 bases. Germline V gene data show CDR1 as LNHDA and CDR2 as SQIVND (reference sequence). The CDR3 coding sequence is TGTGCCAGTAGAAGACAGGGGGATGGCTACACCTTC. Its protein product is CASRRQGDGYTF.

The genes are TRBV7-9 and TRBJ1-1; tentative D call: TRBD1 (6 bases). The CDR3 loop spans 14 amino acids. V was cut by 7 bases and J by 6 bases, with 18 bases left in between. Germline V gives CDR1 SEHNR, CDR2 FQNEAQ (reference sequence). For the CDR3, the DNA is TGTGCCAGCACCAGTGGACAGAGAAGGTCTGAAGCTTTCTTT. Its protein is CASTSGQRRSEAFF.

The chain carries TRBV20-1 and TRBJ2-1, with 7 bases aligning to TRBD2. The germline gives CDR1 DFQATT, CDR2 SNEGSKA (reference sequence). V lost 3 bases to trimming and J lost 0 bases; unmatched junction nucleotides: 2. This CDR3 spans 14 amino acids. The CDR3 DNA is TGCAGTGCTAGTGGCGGGAGCTCCTACAATGAGCAGTTCTTC. Translating gives CSASGGSSYNEQFF.

The J gene is TRBJ1-1, the V gene TRBV30; 11 bases map to TRBD1. V dropped 3 bases and J dropped 2; count of bases not matched to a gene: 5. Looked up from germline, CDR1 is GTSNPN and CDR2 is SVGIG (reference sequence). The CDR3 loop spans 15 amino acids. CDR3 amino acids: CAWSGQGAFNTEAFF. DNA of the CDR3: TGTGCCTGGAGCGGACAGGGGGCCTTTAACACTGAAGCTTTCTTT.

V is TRBV7-8 and J is TRBJ1-1, with TRBD1 matching over 7 bases. With V trimmed by 2 bases and J by 1 base, 7 bases remained unmatched. CDR1 is SGHVS, CDR2 FQNEAQ, per germline. This CDR3 contains 16 residues. The chain's CDR3 is CASSLISGGGNTEAFF. For the CDR3, the DNA is TGTGCCAGCAGCTTAATCTCAGGGGGAGGGAACACTGAAGCTTTCTTT.

The chain couples TRBV5-1 to TRBJ2-1; perhaps TRBD2 as D (6 bases). Trimming left V 4 bases short and J 5 bases short, with 16 bases between. Germline assignment: CDR1 SGHRS and CDR2 YFSETQ. CDR3 length: 15 amino acids. CDR3 sequence (DNA): TGCGCCAGCAGCGGCTCCGGGACTCGAAACAATGAGCAGTTCTTC. Its translation: CASSGSGTRNNEQFF.

This chain connects TRBV18 to TRBJ1-1, with 8 positions matching TRBD1. This CDR3 spans 12 amino acids. V trimming: 2 bases; J trimming: 11 bases; junction bases outside the gene matches: 4. Germline V CDR1 and CDR2: KGHSH, LQKENI. In DNA, the CDR3 is TGTGCCAGCTCACCAGTGAGGACAGGGGCTTTCTTT. It specifies CASSPVRTGAFF.

The chain is built from TRBV11-2 and TRBJ2-7; 8 nucleotides align to TRBD1. This CDR3 is built from 15 residues. Germline CDR1 is SGHAT and CDR2 is FQNNGV. The V and J ends lost 5 bases and 4 bases, in that order; junction bases with no gene match: 10. CDR3 coding DNA: TGTGCCAGCAGCGCAGGCGACAGGGGCAGGTACGAGCAGTACTTC. It translates to CASSAGDRGRYEQYF.

This clone was picked up one time. The V call is TRBV29-1, the J call TRBJ1-2, with D perhaps TRBD1 (5 bases). In germline, CDR1 is SQVTM, CDR2 ANQGSEA. Trimming took 5 bases from V and 3 from J, leaving 16 bases between them. This CDR3 has 14 amino acids. The CDR3 sequence: CSVNNEDTYYGYTF. CDR3 nucleotides: TGCAGCGTTAATAATGAGGACACCTACTATGGCTACACCTTC.

The rearrangement links TRBV5-4 to TRBJ1-2; TRBD1 agrees at 11 bases. Germline-derived CDR1 and CDR2 are SGHNT and YYREEE (reference sequence). CDR3 size: 13 residues. The trim removed 5 bases at V and 7 bases at J, leaving 4 bases unmatched. DNA of the CDR3: TGTGCCAGCAGGGTGGACAGGGGGCTTGGCTACACCTTC. This translates into CASRVDRGLGYTF. Full variable domain (missing parts from reference TRBV5-4 and TRBJ1-2): ETGVTQSPTHLIKTRGQQVTLRCSSQSGHNTVSWYQQALGQGPQFIFQYYREEENGRGNFPPRFSGLQFPNYSSELNVNALELDDSALYLCASRVDRGLGYTFGSGTRLTVV.

This chain connects TRBV30 to TRBJ1-5, with D perhaps matching TRBD1 (5 bases). Between the trimmed V and J ends, which lost 0 bases and 4 bases, there was a span of 13 bases. CDR1 is GTSNPN and CDR2 is SVGIG in the germline V gene (reference sequence). This CDR3 comprises 15 residues. CDR3 region: CAWSVGSTANQPQHF. In DNA form, the CDR3 reads TGTGCCTGGAGTGTAGGGTCGACAGCTAATCAGCCCCAGCATTTT.

This clone was counted between two and nine times. The chain is built from TRBV29-1 and TRBJ2-3; 7 bases are shared with TRBD2. The ends lost 7 bases at V and 2 bases at J; junction bases unmatched: 6. Germline V gene data show CDR1 as SQVTM and CDR2 as ANQGSEA. The CDR3 spans 13 residues. CDR3 residues: CSAPGGFTDTQYF. The CDR3 nucleotides read TGCAGCGCGCCGGGGGGATTCACAGATACGCAGTATTTT.

V gene TRBV7-9 combines with J gene TRBJ1-1, with a weak D call TRBD1 (5 bases). V gave up 5 bases and J gave up 4 bases, with 14 bases separating them. In germline, CDR1 is SEHNR, CDR2 FQNEAQ (reference sequence). This CDR3 is built from 14 residues. CDR3 sequence: CASSTPFRGTEAFF. The CDR3, as DNA: TGTGCCAGCAGCACCCCGTTTAGGGGCACTGAAGCTTTCTTT.

This clone showed up just once. The CDR3 protein is CASGRQSQETQYF. The CDR3 coding sequence is TGTGCCAGTGGAAGACAGTCCCAAGAGACCCAGTACTTC. The chain employs TRBV19 and TRBJ2-5, with D maybe TRBD1 (5 bases). This CDR3 contains 13 residues. The germline gives CDR1 LNHDA, CDR2 SQIVND (reference sequence). Trimming cost V 8 bases and J 1 base, with 11 bases left between them.

This chain joins TRBV7-2 and TRBJ2-7; 13 nucleotides agree with TRBD2. Losses at the gene ends were 4 bases for V and 5 bases for J; bases not matched to a gene: 14. Germline V lookup: CDR1 SGHTA, CDR2 FQGNSA. The CDR3 has 18 residues. The CDR3 region has the DNA TGTGCCAGCAGCTCCCTCCTGGGGACTAGCGGGGCTTACCACGAGCAGTACTTC. The encoded protein is CASSSLLGTSGAYHEQYF. The full variable domain, in which reference TRBV7-2 and TRBJ2-7 provide the parts outside the CDR3, is GAGVSQSPSNKVTEKGKDVELRCDPISGHTALYWYRQSLGQGLEFLIYFQGNSAPDKSGLPSDRFSAERTGGSVSTLTIQRTQQEDSAVYLCASSSLLGTSGAYHEQYFGPGTRLTVT.

A few counts support this clone. V and J are TRBV30 and TRBJ1-4; D call uncertain. The germline V and J ends were trimmed by 3 bases and 8 bases, with 22 bases remaining between them. Looked up from germline, CDR1 is GTSNPN and CDR2 is SVGIG (reference sequence). This CDR3 region has 16 residues. For the CDR3, the DNA is TGTGCCTGGAGGAGAGAGGGCTGGGGTTCTGGAGAAAAACTGTTTTTT. Translation gives CAWRREGWGSGEKLFF.

This rearrangement joins TRBV7-2 to TRBJ1-2, with D possibly being TRBD1 (6 bases). Trimming removed 5 bases at V and 3 bases at J, with 10 bases between. This CDR3 contains 13 residues. CDR1 is SGHTA, CDR2 FQGNSA, per germline. The CDR3 loop reads CASSPQGDYGYTF. CDR3 nucleotides: TGTGCCAGCAGCCCACAGGGTGACTATGGCTACACCTTC.

This rearrangement joins TRBV19 to TRBJ2-7; perhaps TRBD1 as D (5 bases). V gave up 7 bases and J gave up 2 bases, with 18 bases separating them. Germline CDR1 and CDR2: LNHDA and SQIVND (reference sequence). The CDR3 length is 15 residues. In DNA form, the CDR3 reads TGTGCCAGTATGGACGGGTCAGGACATGCCTACGAGCAGTACTTC. Its translation is CASMDGSGHAYEQYF.

Written as DNA, the CDR3 is TGTGCCAGCAGCCCCGGCGGGAGACTGAGGGGGACTGAAGCTTTCTTT. Translating gives CASSPGGRLRGTEAFF. The chain couples TRBV3-1 (or the pseudogene TRBV3-2) to TRBJ1-1; D may be TRBD1 (6 bases). The V end lost 4 bases, the J end lost 5 bases, and 20 bases lay between the germline ends. Germline V gene data show CDR1 as LGHDT and CDR2 as YNNKEL (reference sequence). CDR3 length equals 16 residues.

The rearrangement joins TRBV6-4 to TRBJ2-1; the D gene is possibly TRBD1 (6 bases). This CDR3 is built from 14 residues. Deletions cut 3 bases from V and 5 bases from J, with 11 bases between. Germline lookup yields CDR1 MRHNA and CDR2 SNTAGT. CDR3 protein: CASSEQGMDNEQFF. CDR3 nucleotide sequence: TGTGCCAGCAGTGAACAGGGAATGGACAATGAGCAGTTCTTC.

This clone was counted only a few times. Other DNA sequences within the sample encode an identical CDR3. This chain links TRBV12-3 or TRBV12-4 with TRBJ2-3; D uncertain. The V and J ends lost 3 bases and 6 bases respectively, with 4 bases between them. The CDR3 runs to 11 residues. The CDR3 coding sequence is TGTGCCAGCAGTTTTCGGGATACGCAGTATTTT. It specifies CASSFRDTQYF.

There are a few counts of this clone. The genes are TRBV4-2 and TRBJ2-5, with 9 nucleotides matching TRBD2. The CDR3 sequence is 15 residues long. CDR1 is LGHNA and CDR2 is YNFKEQ in the germline V gene. With 4 bases clipped from V and 4 bases from J, the junction kept 7 bases outside the gene matches. CDR3 nucleotides: TGTGCCAGCAGCCTGACTAGCGGACCTCGAGAGACCCAGTACTTC. Amino acid sequence: CASSLTSGPRETQYF.

The V and J genes are TRBV27 and TRBJ2-1; 7 bases fit TRBD2. This CDR3 is 15 amino acids long. J gave up 3 bases and V 4 bases, and 6 bases lay outside the gene matches. The germline CDR1 and CDR2 sequences are MNHEY and SMNVEV (reference sequence). CDR3: CASSSGGSIYNEQFF. The CDR3 DNA is TGTGCCAGCAGTTCCGGCGGGAGTATCTACAATGAGCAGTTCTTC.

The chain uses TRBV28 and TRBJ2-2, with TRBD1 identical over 9 bases. This CDR3 comprises 16 residues. Germline V CDR1 and CDR2: MDHEN, SYDVKM. The J segment lost 4 bases and the V segment lost 7 bases, leaving 10 bases of the junction unmatched. The CDR3 protein is CASIDGTGRGTGELFF. The DNA for the CDR3 is TGTGCCAGCATCGACGGGACAGGGAGGGGCACCGGGGAGCTGTTTTTT.

The chain uses TRBV28 and TRBJ1-5; D remains ambiguous. Trimming shortened V by 8 bases and J by 0 bases, and 14 bases separated the two germline ends. The length of the CDR3 is 15 residues. CDR1 is MDHEN, CDR2 SYDVKM, per germline. The CDR3 DNA reads as TGTGCCAGCTTCCCTACCCTTTATAGCAATCAGCCCCAGCATTTT. Translation: CASFPTLYSNQPQHF.

V and J are TRBV7-2 and TRBJ2-1; 15 nucleotides align to TRBD2. Losses at the gene ends were 5 bases for V and 3 bases for J; bases not matched to a gene: 11. Germline CDR1 SGHTA, CDR2 FQGNSA. The CDR3 is 19 residues long. CDR3: CASSPGLAGGPLDYNEQFF. The CDR3 DNA follows: TGTGCCAGCAGCCCCGGACTAGCGGGAGGGCCATTAGACTACAATGAGCAGTTCTTC. Drawing the rest from reference TRBV7-2 and TRBJ2-1, the complete variable domain is GAGVSQSPSNKVTEKGKDVELRCDPISGHTALYWYRQSLGQGLEFLIYFQGNSAPDKSGLPSDRFSAERTGGSVSTLTIQRTQQEDSAVYLCASSPGLAGGPLDYNEQFFGPGTRLTVL.

The rearrangement uses TRBV6-5 and TRBJ2-3; 10 positions agree with TRBD1. V lost 2 bases, J lost 4 bases, and 6 bases stayed unmatched. CDR1 is MNHEY, CDR2 SVGAGI, per germline. CDR3 length: 16 residues. CDR3 nucleotide sequence: TGTGCCAGCAGTTACCAACGGGACAGGGGAGCAGATACGCAGTATTTT. Translated: CASSYQRDRGADTQYF.

The rearrangement uses TRBV19 and TRBJ2-2; 12 positions match TRBD2. Germline CDR1 and CDR2: LNHDA and SQIVND (reference sequence). The V segment lost 6 bases and the J segment 4 bases; nucleotides outside the gene matches: 6. The CDR3 length is 16 residues. The CDR3 reads CASSWTSGVGTGELFF. The CDR3 DNA sequence: TGTGCCAGTAGCTGGACTAGCGGGGTGGGCACCGGGGAGCTGTTTTTT.

The chain combines TRBV6-1 with TRBJ2-7, with TRBD1 matching over 10 bases. J lost 2 bases, V lost 3 bases, and 7 bases had no gene match. This CDR3 contains 16 residues. Germline CDR1 and CDR2: MNHNS and SASEGT. The CDR3 bases are TGTGCCAGCAGTGAGCCGGGACAGGGGCTAACCTACGAGCAGTACTTC. This translates into CASSEPGQGLTYEQYF.

The V gene is TRBV5-1, the J gene TRBJ1-5, with D possibly matching TRBD1 (6 bases). The V end lost 6 bases, the J end lost 0 bases, and 13 bases lay between the germline ends. Germline CDR1 is SGHRS and CDR2 is YFSETQ. The CDR3 contains 15 residues. The CDR3, as DNA: TGCGCCAGCAACCCCCAGGGGAATAGCAATCAGCCCCAGCATTTT. Encoded protein: CASNPQGNSNQPQHF.

This sequence joins TRBV14 and TRBJ2-3; D remains ambiguous. Trimming left V 0 bases short and J 4 bases short, with 8 bases between. This CDR3 contains 14 residues. Germline V CDR1 and CDR2: SGHDN, FVKESK. The DNA for the CDR3 is TGTGCCAGCAGCCAAGAAACTTACCCAGATACGCAGTATTTT. Its translation is CASSQETYPDTQYF. Supplemented by reference TRBV14 and TRBJ2-3, the full variable domain reads EAGVTQFPSHSVIEKGQTVTLRCDPISGHDNLYWYRRVMGKEIKFLLHFVKESKQDESGMPNNRFLAERTGGTYSTLKVQPAELEDSGVYFCASSQETYPDTQYFGPGTRLTVL.

The chain couples TRBV6-5 to TRBJ2-1; TRBD1 is a possible D gene (6 bases). This CDR3 region has 13 residues. Deletions cut 11 bases from V and 4 bases from J, with 15 bases between. Germline assignment: CDR1 MNHEY and CDR2 SVGAGI. CDR3 bases: TGTGCCGTAACAGGGTTGGGGTACAATGAGCAGTTCTTC. Its protein product is CAVTGLGYNEQFF.